Included here is one TCR beta chain sequence, with context. The antigen remains unidentified. The data originate from a study of cytotoxic CD8 clonotypes in ibrutinib-treated CLL. Study as a whole: After a median of about six years, around 15 patients stayed remitted and around twelve progressed; responses had been partial in about 24 and complete in 2.

Study-wide findings and caveats: Private clonotypes, not public ones, expanded at ibrutinib response.

Only in-frame clones appear in the TCRdb table, and some are missing; sequencing was by immunoSEQ multiplex PCR. The sample lists roughly 160,000 clones; under 85% were seen once. The source was PBMCs, collected after 24 months of ibrutinib treatment. The origin of this receptor is a human donor with chronic lymphocytic leukemia.

The CDR3 DNA reads as TGTGCCAGCAGTTTAGTCGGCAGGGGGCCTGGGGCCAACGTCCTGACTTTC. Translated: CASSLVGRGPGANVLTF. The chain is built from TRBV27 and TRBJ2-6; 8 nucleotides match TRBD1. The CDR3 covers 17 residues. CDR1 is MNHEY, CDR2 SMNVEV, per germline (reference sequence). The V gene end was trimmed by 2 bases and the J gene end by 2 bases; junction bases not matched to a gene: 5.